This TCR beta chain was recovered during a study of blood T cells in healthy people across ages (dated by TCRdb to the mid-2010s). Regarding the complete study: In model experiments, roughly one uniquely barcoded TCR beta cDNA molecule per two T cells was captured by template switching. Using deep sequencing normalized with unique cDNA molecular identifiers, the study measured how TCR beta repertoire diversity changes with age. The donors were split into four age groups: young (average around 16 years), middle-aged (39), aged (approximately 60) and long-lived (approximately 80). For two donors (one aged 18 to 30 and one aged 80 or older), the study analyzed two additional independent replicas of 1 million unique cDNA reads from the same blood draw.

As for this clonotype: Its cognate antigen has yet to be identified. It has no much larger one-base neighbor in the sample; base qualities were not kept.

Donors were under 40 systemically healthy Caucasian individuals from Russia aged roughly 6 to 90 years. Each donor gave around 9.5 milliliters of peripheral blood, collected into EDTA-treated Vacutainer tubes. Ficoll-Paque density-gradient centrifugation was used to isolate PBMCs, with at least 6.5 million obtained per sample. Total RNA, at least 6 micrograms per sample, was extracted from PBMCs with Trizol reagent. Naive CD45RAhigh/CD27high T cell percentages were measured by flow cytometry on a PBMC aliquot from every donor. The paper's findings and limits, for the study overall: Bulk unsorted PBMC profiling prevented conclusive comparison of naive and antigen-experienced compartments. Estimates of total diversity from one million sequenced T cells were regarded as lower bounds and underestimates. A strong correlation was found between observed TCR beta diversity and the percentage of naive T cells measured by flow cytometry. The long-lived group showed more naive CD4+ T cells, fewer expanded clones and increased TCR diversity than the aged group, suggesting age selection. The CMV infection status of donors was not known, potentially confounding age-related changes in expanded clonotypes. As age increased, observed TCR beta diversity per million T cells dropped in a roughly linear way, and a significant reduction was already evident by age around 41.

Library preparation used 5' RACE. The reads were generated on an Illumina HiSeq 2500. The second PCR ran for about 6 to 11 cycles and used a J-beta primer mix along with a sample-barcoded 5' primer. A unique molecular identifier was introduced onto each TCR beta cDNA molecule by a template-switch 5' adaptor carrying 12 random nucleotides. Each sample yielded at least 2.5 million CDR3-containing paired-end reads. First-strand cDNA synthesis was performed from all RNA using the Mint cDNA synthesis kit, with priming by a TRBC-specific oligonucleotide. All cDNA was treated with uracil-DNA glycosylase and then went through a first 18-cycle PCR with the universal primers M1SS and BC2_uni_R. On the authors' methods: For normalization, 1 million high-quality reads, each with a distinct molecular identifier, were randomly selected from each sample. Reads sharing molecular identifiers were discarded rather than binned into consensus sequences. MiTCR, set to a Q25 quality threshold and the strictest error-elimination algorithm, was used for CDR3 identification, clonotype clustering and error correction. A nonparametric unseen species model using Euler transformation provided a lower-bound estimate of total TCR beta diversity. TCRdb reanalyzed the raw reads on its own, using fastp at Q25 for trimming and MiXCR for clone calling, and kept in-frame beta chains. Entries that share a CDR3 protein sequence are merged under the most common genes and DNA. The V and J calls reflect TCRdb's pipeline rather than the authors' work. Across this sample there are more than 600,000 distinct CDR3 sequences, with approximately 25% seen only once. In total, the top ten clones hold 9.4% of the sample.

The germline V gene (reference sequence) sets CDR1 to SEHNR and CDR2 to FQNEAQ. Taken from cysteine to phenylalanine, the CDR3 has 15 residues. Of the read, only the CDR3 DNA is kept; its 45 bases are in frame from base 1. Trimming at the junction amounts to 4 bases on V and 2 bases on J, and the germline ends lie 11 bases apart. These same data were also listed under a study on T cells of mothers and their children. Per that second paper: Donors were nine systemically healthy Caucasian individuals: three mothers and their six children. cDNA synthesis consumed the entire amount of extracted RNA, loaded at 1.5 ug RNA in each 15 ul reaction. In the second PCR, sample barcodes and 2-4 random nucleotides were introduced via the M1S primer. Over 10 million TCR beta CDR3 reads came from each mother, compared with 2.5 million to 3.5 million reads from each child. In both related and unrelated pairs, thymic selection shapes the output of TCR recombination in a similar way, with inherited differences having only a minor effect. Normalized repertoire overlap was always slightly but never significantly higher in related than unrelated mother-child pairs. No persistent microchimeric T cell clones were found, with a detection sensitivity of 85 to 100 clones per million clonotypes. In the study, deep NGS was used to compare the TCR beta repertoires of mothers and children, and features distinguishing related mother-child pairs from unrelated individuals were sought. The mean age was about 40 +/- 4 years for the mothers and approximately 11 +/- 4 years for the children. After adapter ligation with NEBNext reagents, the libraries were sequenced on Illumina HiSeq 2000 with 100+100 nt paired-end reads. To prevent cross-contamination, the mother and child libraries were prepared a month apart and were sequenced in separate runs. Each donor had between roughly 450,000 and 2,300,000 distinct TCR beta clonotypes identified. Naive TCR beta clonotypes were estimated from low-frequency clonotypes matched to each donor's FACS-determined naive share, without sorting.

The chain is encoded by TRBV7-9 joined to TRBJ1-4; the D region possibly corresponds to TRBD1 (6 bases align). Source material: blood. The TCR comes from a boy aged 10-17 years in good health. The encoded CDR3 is CASSSVQGTNEKLFF. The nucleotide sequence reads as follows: TGTGCCAGCAGCTCGGTACAGGGCACTAATGAAAAACTGTTTTTT. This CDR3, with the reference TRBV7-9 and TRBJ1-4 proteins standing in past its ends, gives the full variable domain DTGVSQNPRHKITKRGQNVTFRCDPISEHNRLYWYRQTLGQGPEFLTYFQNEAQLEKSRLLSDRFSAERPKGSFSTLEIQRTEQGDSAMYLCASSSVQGTNEKLFFGSGTQLSVL.